The 18 T cell receptor beta chains below all came from one sample that was sequenced in a study of T-cell memory formation after mild COVID-19. A single record per CDR3 protein comes from TCRdb applying MiXCR to the 5' RACE reads. The table includes around 320,000 distinct CDR3 sequences, 19% detected once. Sequencing was done on a sample of PBMCs or a T cell subset sorted from them (not recorded which). Receptor source: a man younger than 30 who had mild COVID-19 (a few samples of this study predate the infection). Cell type and time point are not known.

The rearrangement joins TRBV5-1 to TRBJ2-1; D possibly uses TRBD1 or TRBD2 (5 bases each). CDR3 length: 18 residues. The V end was cut by 2 bases, the J end by 0 bases, with 18 bases between. Germline lookup yields CDR1 SGHRS and CDR2 YFSETQ. In nucleotides, the CDR3 is TGCGCCAGCAGCTTCTCACGGGCTGCAGGGAGCTCCTACAATGAGCAGTTCTTC. Its translation is CASSFSRAAGSSYNEQFF.

This clonotype has at least ten counts. The chain uses TRBV7-2 and TRBJ1-2; 9 bases map to TRBD1. In germline, CDR1 is SGHTA, CDR2 FQGNSA. This CDR3 has 16 residues. V gave up 5 bases and J gave up 5 bases; unmatched junction bases: 12. CDR3 loop: CASSPAGTGKRYGYTF. The CDR3 DNA sequence: TGTGCCAGCAGCCCAGCCGGGACAGGGAAGAGGTATGGCTACACCTTC.

A few counts support this clonotype. The V gene is TRBV11-2, the J gene TRBJ1-1, with D tentatively TRBD1 (5 bases). CDR3 size: 13 residues. Trimming cost V 4 bases and J 11 bases, with 17 bases left between them. Looked up from germline, CDR1 is SGHAT and CDR2 is FQNNGV. CDR3 loop: CASSSSRTWSAFF. The CDR3 bases are TGTGCCAGCAGCTCTTCCCGGACATGGTCGGCTTTCTTT.

V and J are TRBV5-1 and TRBJ2-3, with D unresolved. The germline V gene has CDR1 SGHRS and CDR2 YFSETQ. The CDR3 totals 15 residues. V was cut by 4 bases and J by 0 bases, with 12 bases left in between. The CDR3 loop reads CASSPGKLSTDTQYF. The CDR3 coding sequence is TGCGCCAGCAGCCCTGGGAAGCTGAGCACAGATACGCAGTATTTT.

The chain is built from TRBV9 and TRBJ2-1; 7 bases match TRBD1. Germline values: CDR1 SGDLS, CDR2 YYNGEE. After removal of 4 bases from V and 4 bases from J, the junction contained 5 bases not matched to a gene. The CDR3 is 14 residues long. The CDR3 DNA follows: TGTGCCAGCAGCCCCAGGGACAGTTACAATGAGCAGTTCTTC. Translating it yields CASSPRDSYNEQFF.

The chain uses TRBV12-3 or TRBV12-4 and TRBJ1-2; TRBD1 matches 10 bases. V lost 2 bases and J lost 8; bases outside the gene matches: 8. This CDR3 spans 15 amino acids. The CDR3 here is CASSLWTGGTGGYTF. The CDR3 DNA follows: TGTGCCAGCAGTTTATGGACAGGGGGAACGGGCGGCTACACCTTC.

The chain uses TRBV2 and TRBJ2-7; D is unresolved. V lost 6 bases and J 3 bases, leaving 12 bases between the germline ends. The germline gives CDR1 SNHLY, CDR2 FYNNEI. There are 13 residues in the CDR3. CDR3 residues: CASREQDIYEQYV. The DNA of the CDR3 is TGTGCCAGCAGAGAACAAGACATCTACGAGCAGTACGTC.

Notes on this clonotype: Relative to the germline gene, one junction end is altered; a read error may explain this. The chain joins TRBV12-3 or TRBV12-4 to TRBJ1-1, with D possibly being TRBD1 (5 bases). The length of the CDR3 is 12 residues. The CDR3 DNA follows: TGTGACAGCAGTAGGGGACCCACTGAAGCTTTCTTT. This gives the protein CDSSRGPTEAFF.

V usage is TRBV6-2 or TRBV6-3 and J usage is TRBJ1-1; no firm D call. This CDR3 is 14 amino acids long. Germline CDR1 reads MNHEY; CDR2 reads SVGEGT. V was clipped by 8 bases and J by 1 base, with 14 bases between them. The CDR3 is CASESRVRNTEAFF. The CDR3 DNA follows: TGTGCCAGCGAGTCGAGGGTGAGGAACACTGAAGCTTTCTTT.

The CDR3 DNA follows: TGTGCCACCAGCAGAGTTCAGAACACTGAAGCTTTCTTT. Protein: CATSRVQNTEAFF. V and J are TRBV15 and TRBJ1-1; D remains unclear. The CDR3 extends over 13 amino acids. Trimming pared 1 base from V and 1 base from J, leaving 4 bases between. From germline, CDR1 is LNHNV and CDR2 YYDKDF (reference sequence).

This clonotype was detected only a few times. The J gene is TRBJ2-3, the V gene TRBV7-3; D uncertain. The CDR3 is 14 residues long. Trimming stripped 5 bases from V and 4 bases from J, with 13 bases between. The V gene's germline CDR1 is SGHTA and CDR2 FQGTGA. Here the CDR3 reads CASSPGVYPDTQYF. The CDR3 coding sequence is TGTGCCAGCAGCCCAGGTGTCTATCCAGATACGCAGTATTTT.

This clonotype was seen only a few times. The V and J genes are TRBV20-1 and TRBJ2-7; possible D gene TRBD1, 6 bases. In germline, CDR1 is DFQATT, CDR2 SNEGSKA (reference sequence). The CDR3 length is 14 residues. Trimming pared 3 bases from V and 4 bases from J, leaving 16 bases between. CDR3 region: CSASLGAEMYEQYF. Written as DNA, the CDR3 is TGCAGTGCTAGCCTGGGGGCTGAAATGTACGAGCAGTACTTC.

This clonotype was counted a few times. V is TRBV28 and J is TRBJ2-7; 14 bases fit TRBD2. This CDR3 has 16 amino acids. CDR1 is MDHEN and CDR2 is SYDVKM in the germline V gene. Losses at the gene ends were 5 bases for V and 3 bases for J; bases not matched to a gene: 6. CDR3 sequence: CASSSGLAGGFYEQYV. The CDR3 DNA is TGTGCCAGCAGTAGTGGACTAGCGGGGGGATTCTACGAGCAGTACGTC.

This clonotype appeared a few times. The chain couples TRBV5-1 to TRBJ2-1; 13 bases align to TRBD2. With V trimmed by 4 bases and J by 6 bases, 4 bases remained unmatched. The CDR3 loop spans 15 amino acids. Germline CDR1 is SGHRS and CDR2 is YFSETQ. The CDR3 loop is CASSTGTSGVNEQFF. In DNA form, the CDR3 reads TGCGCCAGCAGCACAGGGACTAGCGGGGTCAATGAGCAGTTCTTC. Looking up the rest from reference TRBV5-1 and TRBJ2-1 gives the full variable domain: KAGVTQTPRYLIKTRGQQVTLSCSPISGHRSVSWYQQTPGQGLQFLFEYFSETQRNKGNFPGRFSGRQFSNSRSEMNVSTLELGDSALYLCASSTGTSGVNEQFFGPGTRLTVL.

V and J are TRBV19 and TRBJ2-7; D remains unclear. Germline V gene sequence: CDR1 LNHDA, CDR2 SQIVND (reference sequence). The CDR3 loop spans 13 amino acids. V lost 6 bases to trimming and J lost 3 bases, with 12 bases between them. The CDR3 reads CASSPGPFYEQYV. In DNA, the CDR3 is TGTGCCAGTAGCCCCGGTCCTTTCTACGAGCAGTACGTC.

The rearrangement links TRBV6-6 to TRBJ1-2; D is undetermined. This CDR3 contains 12 residues. V lost 0 bases, J lost 8 bases, and 7 bases lay in between. Looked up from germline, CDR1 is MNHNY and CDR2 is SVGAGI (reference sequence). This chain's CDR3 is CASSYSSWGYTF. As DNA, the CDR3 is TGTGCCAGCAGTTACTCTTCCTGGGGCTACACCTTC.

The sample holds a few counts of this clonotype. The gene calls are TRBV5-6 and TRBJ2-7, with 8 bases identical to TRBD1. Unmatched junction bases numbered 7, after V lost 5 bases and J lost 3 bases. This CDR3 comprises 14 residues. Germline lookup yields CDR1 SGHDT and CDR2 YYEEEE. The CDR3 DNA is TGTGCCAGCAGGAGACAGGGGAATATCTACGAGCAGTACGTC. Translating it yields CASRRQGNIYEQYV.

The V call is TRBV7-8, the J call TRBJ1-4; 7 bases are shared with TRBD1. Germline CDR1 reads SGHVS; CDR2 reads FQNEAQ. V was clipped by 3 bases and J by 8 bases; unmatched bases: 6. The CDR3 runs to 14 residues. CDR3 nucleotides: TGTGCCAGCAGCTTGAACAGGGGCAGGGAAAAACTGTTTTTT. It encodes CASSLNRGREKLFF.